Listed here are 29 T cell receptor beta chains from one sample, sequenced in a study of T cell responses to AZD1222 COVID-19 vaccine. Profiling relied on immunoSEQ multiplex PCR, and the TCRdb table lists in-frame clones only, not all of them. The table shows 70,000 to 90,000 clones, with around 86% occurring only once. The sequencing here drew on peripheral blood, taken on day 0 of AZD1222 vaccination. Receptor source: an adult in good health.

This clone showed up just once. The chain carries TRBV30 and TRBJ2-7; TRBD1 might be the D (6 bases). This CDR3 has 14 residues. V was shortened by 3 bases and J by 0 bases, with 12 bases between the two germline ends. The V gene's germline CDR1 is GTSNPN and CDR2 SVGIG (reference sequence). CDR3 residues: CAWSGTPSSYEQYF. In DNA, the CDR3 is TGTGCCTGGAGCGGGACACCAAGCTCCTACGAGCAGTACTTC.

The CDR3 spells CASSQDASGNQPQHF. CDR3 bases: TGTGCCAGCAGCCAGGACGCATCGGGCAATCAGCCCCAGCATTTT. The chain carries TRBV7-2 and TRBJ1-5; the D is unclear. V was clipped by 5 bases and J by 2 bases, with 13 bases between them. The germline V gene has CDR1 SGHTA and CDR2 FQGNSA. The CDR3 contains 15 residues.

This chain links TRBV5-1 with TRBJ1-1; 10 bases line up with TRBD1. Trimming took 2 bases from V and 11 from J; bases not matched to a gene: 3. CDR1 and CDR2 (germline): SGHRS, YFSETQ. The CDR3 consists of 12 residues. CDR3 sequence (DNA): TGCGCCAGCAGCTTCCTGGGACAGGGGGCTTTCTTT. It is translated as CASSFLGQGAFF. The full variable domain, rest sourced from reference TRBV5-1 and TRBJ1-1, is KAGVTQTPRYLIKTRGQQVTLSCSPISGHRSVSWYQQTPGQGLQFLFEYFSETQRNKGNFPGRFSGRQFSNSRSEMNVSTLELGDSALYLCASSFLGQGAFFGQGTRLTVV.

A few counts support this clone. This chain joins TRBV3-1 (or the pseudogene TRBV3-2) and TRBJ1-2, with D hard to call. Germline CDR1 LGHDT, CDR2 YNNKEL (reference sequence). The CDR3 loop spans 13 amino acids. Trimming cost V 2 bases and J 8 bases, with 12 bases left between them. For the CDR3, the DNA is TGTGCCAGCAGCCAAACCTGGGCAGAAGGCTACACCTTC. It encodes CASSQTWAEGYTF.

The V call is TRBV6-1, the J call TRBJ2-5; 7 nucleotides align to TRBD1. V was clipped by 2 bases and J by 5 bases; unmatched bases: 11. CDR3 length equals 16 residues. From germline, CDR1 is MNHNS and CDR2 SASEGT. The CDR3: CASSEYVETGWETQYF. The CDR3 bases are TGTGCCAGCAGTGAATACGTTGAGACAGGGTGGGAGACCCAGTACTTC.

J is TRBJ2-3 and V is TRBV9; D may be TRBD2 (5 bases). The CDR3 has 15 amino acids. Germline CDR1 reads SGDLS; CDR2 reads YYNGEE. Between the trimmed V and J ends, which lost 4 bases and 3 bases, there was a span of 15 bases. The CDR3 protein is CASSPHGESTDTQYF. The CDR3 nucleotides read TGTGCCAGCAGCCCCCACGGGGAATCGACAGATACGCAGTATTTT.

In the case of this clone: The junction departs from germline at one end; a sequencing error may be responsible. The chain recombines TRBV12-3 or TRBV12-4 with TRBJ2-7; TRBD2 agrees at 10 bases. The length of the CDR3 is 12 residues. CDR3 amino acids: CASSLSSLAGEF. DNA for the CDR3: TGTGCCAGCAGTTTATCATCGCTAGCGGGAGAGTTC.

This clone was counted many times. The chain uses TRBV4-2 and TRBJ2-3; D may correspond to TRBD1 or TRBD2 (5 bases each). This CDR3 spans 15 amino acids. CDR1 LGHNA and CDR2 YNFKEQ come from the germline V gene. The V gene lost 0 bases and the J gene lost 3 bases, with 10 bases spanning the gap. The CDR3 protein is CASSQENGATDTQYF. DNA of the CDR3: TGTGCCAGCAGCCAAGAAAACGGGGCAACAGATACGCAGTATTTT.

There are a few counts of this clone. The rearrangement uses TRBV5-4 and TRBJ1-2, with no clear D. CDR1 and CDR2 (germline): SGHNT, YYREEE (reference sequence). CDR3 length: 14 residues. Trimming pared 0 bases from V and 6 bases from J, leaving 12 bases between. This CDR3 is CASSLGADINGYTF. Here the CDR3 DNA reads TGTGCCAGCAGCTTGGGTGCGGATATTAATGGCTACACCTTC.

The J gene is TRBJ2-1, the V gene TRBV6-5, with a weak D call TRBD2 (6 bases). The germline V gene encodes CDR1 MNHEY and CDR2 SVGAGI. This CDR3 is built from 14 residues. The V end lost 0 bases, the J end lost 9 bases, and 12 bases lay between the germline ends. The CDR3 protein is CASSYSGLSAEQFF. In nucleotides, the CDR3 is TGTGCCAGCAGTTACTCCGGACTAAGTGCTGAGCAGTTCTTC.

This sequence joins TRBV18 and TRBJ2-7; either TRBD1 or TRBD2 may supply D (5 bases each). The CDR3 is 13 residues long. V lost 1 base and J lost 2, with 6 bases in between. Germline V lookup: CDR1 KGHSH, CDR2 LQKENI. Written as DNA, the CDR3 is TGTGCCAGCTCACCACAGGGACCCTACGAGCAGTACTTC. As protein: CASSPQGPYEQYF.

This clone was observed a single time. The CDR3 loop reads CASSYWRDTEAFF. The CDR3 DNA reads as TGTGCCAGCAGTTACTGGAGGGACACTGAAGCTTTCTTT. The J gene is TRBJ1-1, the V gene TRBV6-2 or TRBV6-3; no firm D call. Trimming removed 1 base at V and 3 bases at J, with 6 bases between. CDR3 length: 13 amino acids. Germline V gene lookup returns CDR1 MNHEY and CDR2 SVGEGT.

V is TRBV7-9 and J is TRBJ2-7, with 7 bases that match TRBD1. The CDR3 contains 13 residues. Germline-derived CDR1 and CDR2 are SEHNR and FQNEAQ (reference sequence). Germline trimming cut 5 bases from V and 3 bases from J; bases unmatched to any gene: 4. In DNA form, the CDR3 reads TGTGCCAGCAGCCTGGGACAGAACTACGAGCAGTACTTC. Protein sequence: CASSLGQNYEQYF. Combining the CDR3 with reference TRBV7-9 and TRBJ2-7 gives the whole variable domain DTGVSQNPRHKITKRGQNVTFRCDPISEHNRLYWYRQTLGQGPEFLTYFQNEAQLEKSRLLSDRFSAERPKGSFSTLEIQRTEQGDSAMYLCASSLGQNYEQYFGPGTRLTVT.

The chain carries TRBV11-3 and TRBJ2-1; 9 positions match TRBD2. The CDR3 has 17 amino acids. V lost 0 bases, J lost 6 bases, and 9 bases stayed unmatched. The germline V gene has CDR1 SGHNT and CDR2 YENEEA. Here the CDR3 reads CASSLEIGLAGTNEQFF. The CDR3 DNA is TGTGCCAGCAGCTTAGAAATTGGGCTAGCGGGAACCAATGAGCAGTTCTTC.

J is TRBJ2-1 and V is TRBV5-1; TRBD2 matches at 10 bases. After removal of 3 bases from V and 4 bases from J, the junction contained 7 bases not matched to a gene. The CDR3 has 16 amino acids. Germline lookup yields CDR1 SGHRS and CDR2 YFSETQ. The CDR3: CASSSPGLASYNEQFF. CDR3 coding DNA: TGCGCCAGCAGCTCCCCGGGACTAGCGTCATACAATGAGCAGTTCTTC.

DNA for the CDR3: TGTGCCAGCTCACCACCTTCTCGGGGTGGTAACAATGAGCAGTTCTTC. Its protein is CASSPPSRGGNNEQFF. The rearrangement links TRBV18 to TRBJ2-1, with D possibly matching TRBD2 (5 bases). CDR1 is KGHSH, CDR2 LQKENI, per germline. The CDR3 has 16 residues. The V and J ends lost 0 bases and 5 bases respectively, with 14 bases between them.

With regard to this clone: Other DNA sequences within the sample encode an identical CDR3. The CDR3 DNA reads as TGTGCCAGCAGTGGGACAGGGAATCAGCCCCAGCATTTT. Residues: CASSGTGNQPQHF. The chain couples TRBV25-1 to TRBJ1-5, with 8 bases aligning to TRBD1. CDR3 size: 13 residues. CDR1 is MGHDK, CDR2 SYGVNS, per germline. J lost 4 bases, V lost 4 bases, and 0 bases had no gene match.

The chain has TRBV7-3 and TRBJ1-2; D not resolved. V lost 0 bases to trimming and J lost 4 bases, with 9 bases between them. The CDR3 totals 14 residues. Per germline, CDR1 SGHTA and CDR2 FQGTGA. The CDR3 loop reads CASSLTAGPYGYTF. The DNA of the CDR3 is TGTGCCAGCAGCTTAACCGCAGGACCCTATGGCTACACCTTC.

The chain links TRBV19 to TRBJ2-5; D possibly uses TRBD1 or TRBD2 (6 bases each). CDR3 length: 16 residues. Trimming left V 5 bases short and J 4 bases short, with 20 bases between. Germline CDR1 LNHDA, CDR2 SQIVND (reference sequence). In DNA, the CDR3 is TGTGCCAGTAGTGGAACGGGGGCGGGGAGTGGAGAGACCCAGTACTTC. Translating gives CASSGTGAGSGETQYF.

The CDR3, as DNA: TGTGCCAGCAGCCGACAGTCAACTAATGAAAAACTGTTTTTT. Residues: CASSRQSTNEKLFF. The rearrangement links TRBV7-9 to TRBJ1-4; a weak D match, TRBD1 (5 bases). Germline V lookup: CDR1 SEHNR, CDR2 FQNEAQ (reference sequence). V gave up 5 bases and J gave up 0 bases, with 7 bases separating them. This CDR3 has 14 amino acids.

This rearrangement joins TRBV19 to TRBJ1-6, with a tentative D call TRBD1 (5 bases). Germline assignment: CDR1 LNHDA and CDR2 SQIVND (reference sequence). Trimming took 5 bases from V and 1 from J, leaving 12 bases between them. The CDR3 is 16 amino acids. DNA of the CDR3: TGTGCCAGTAGTCGGACATCGGATTCCTATAATTCACCCCTCCACTTT. This encodes CASSRTSDSYNSPLHF.

The chain couples TRBV15 to TRBJ1-1; 7 nucleotides match TRBD1. Germline values: CDR1 LNHNV, CDR2 YYDKDF (reference sequence). The V gene end was trimmed by 3 bases and the J gene end by 10 bases; junction bases not matched to a gene: 8. The CDR3 totals 13 residues. DNA of the CDR3: TGTGCCACCAGCAGCGGACAGGCCCGAGGAGCTTTCTTT. Protein: CATSSGQARGAFF. Looking up the rest from reference TRBV15 and TRBJ1-1 gives the full variable domain: DAMVIQNPRYQVTQFGKPVTLSCSQTLNHNVMYWYQQKSSQAPKLLFHYYDKDFNNEADTPDNFQSRRPNTSFCFLDIRSPGLGDTAMYLCATSSGQARGAFFGQGTRLTVV.

The chain links TRBV9 to TRBJ2-2, with D perhaps matching TRBD1 (6 bases). This CDR3 contains 15 residues. Germline CDR1 is SGDLS and CDR2 is YYNGEE. Trimming removed 0 bases at V and 4 bases at J, with 10 bases between. The CDR3 DNA follows: TGTGCCAGCAGCGTAGCTGGCAGGGGCACCGGGGAGCTGTTTTTT. Translating gives CASSVAGRGTGELFF.

The rearrangement joins TRBV6-4 to TRBJ2-3; TRBD2 matches at 9 bases. V shed 4 bases, J shed 2 bases, and the junction held 4 bases outside the gene matches. The CDR3 has 15 amino acids. CDR1 and CDR2 from the germline V gene are MRHNA and SNTAGT. CDR3 residues: CASSVSGGPTDTQYF. The CDR3 region has the DNA TGTGCCAGCAGTGTAAGCGGGGGGCCCACAGATACGCAGTATTTT.

The rearrangement links TRBV25-1 to TRBJ2-3; no firm D call. The germline V gene encodes CDR1 MGHDK and CDR2 SYGVNS. Trimming cost V 4 bases and J 0 bases, with 11 bases left between them. This CDR3 comprises 15 residues. CDR3 loop: CASSAGRLSTDTQYF. CDR3 nucleotides: TGTGCCAGCAGTGCAGGAAGGCTCAGCACAGATACGCAGTATTTT.

The chain combines TRBV12-3 or TRBV12-4 with TRBJ2-1; a possible D gene is TRBD2 (5 bases). With 0 bases removed from V and 10 bases from J, the gap between germline ends came to 10 bases. CDR3 length: 13 residues. Written as DNA, the CDR3 is TGTGCCAGCAGTTTAGCCCGGGGAGCCGAGCAGTTCTTC. Translation gives CASSLARGAEQFF.

This chain joins TRBV24-1 and TRBJ2-1; TRBD1 matches 11 bases. V shed 3 bases and J 6 bases; nucleotides not matched to a gene: 9. This CDR3 is built from 17 residues. Germline-derived CDR1 and CDR2 are KGHDR and SFDVKD. This chain's CDR3 is CATSDPRLGQGGNEQFF. The CDR3 nucleotides are TGTGCCACCAGTGATCCCAGACTGGGACAGGGGGGCAATGAGCAGTTCTTC.

V gene TRBV5-1 combines with J gene TRBJ1-1; D not resolved. The V gene's germline CDR1 is SGHRS and CDR2 YFSETQ. This CDR3 comprises 17 residues. Trimming stripped 0 bases from V and 4 bases from J, with 19 bases between. In DNA form, the CDR3 reads TGCGCCAGCAGCTTGGATTCCGGTTCCGGGTGGGGCACTGAAGCTTTCTTT. Protein: CASSLDSGSGWGTEAFF.

CDR3: CASSLWTGQDTEAFF. For the CDR3, the DNA is TGTGCCAGCAGCCTTTGGACAGGCCAAGACACTGAAGCTTTCTTT. The gene calls are TRBV7-9 and TRBJ1-1; 7 nucleotides align to TRBD1. The CDR3 contains 15 residues. CDR1 SEHNR and CDR2 FQNEAQ come from the germline V gene (reference sequence). V lost 5 bases, J lost 3 bases, and 9 bases stayed unmatched. The full variable domain, in which reference TRBV7-9 and TRBJ1-1 provide the parts outside the CDR3, is DTGVSQNPRHKITKRGQNVTFRCDPISEHNRLYWYRQTLGQGPEFLTYFQNEAQLEKSRLLSDRFSAERPKGSFSTLEIQRTEQGDSAMYLCASSLWTGQDTEAFFGQGTRLTVV.